These T cell receptor beta chains were read from a single sample in a study of blood T cell repertoires in COVID-19. Generated by immunoSEQ multiplex PCR, the TCRdb table keeps only in-frame clones and is missing some. This repertoire shows under 300,000 clones, around 84% found once; its top ten account for less than 8.5%. The specimen sequenced was peripheral blood. Source of these receptors: an older woman with active or convalescent COVID-19. Both conserved end residues are part of each CDR3. D genes are given only for firm matches. Part of the rows lack a size; the others show once, few, many or a class for expanded clones.

j_call,clone_size,v_call,d_call,cdr3_nt,cdr3_aa
TRBJ1-6,NA,TRBV7-9,TRBD1,TGTGCCAGCAGACCCGGGACAGGAAATTCACCCCTCCACTTT,CASRPGTGNSPLHF
TRBJ1-2,few,TRBV6-2/TRBV6-3,TRBD1,TGTGCCAGCAGTTCCTGGACAGGGGAAGGCTACACCTTC,CASSSWTGEGYTF
TRBJ2-2,NA,TRBV6-5,NA,TGTGCCAGCAGCCGACAGTCGAGCGGGGAGCTGTTTTTT,CASSRQSSGELFF
TRBJ2-7,NA,TRBV7-2,NA,TGTGCCAGCAGCTTCGACAGAATCTACGAGCAGTACTTC,CASSFDRIYEQYF
TRBJ2-1,once,TRBV3-1/TRBV3-2,NA,TGTGCCAGCAGCCAGAGAACAGTAAACAATGAGCAGTTCTTC,CASSQRTVNNEQFF
TRBJ2-1,NA,TRBV11-2,NA,TGTGCCAGCAGCCCCCTGAATGAGCAGTTCTTC,CASSPLNEQFF
TRBJ2-1,once,TRBV7-9,NA,TGTGCCAGCAGTCCCACCTACAATGAGCAGTTCTTC,CASSPTYNEQFF
TRBJ2-1,NA,TRBV24-1,NA,TGTGCCACCAGCAACGAGATGGCAGGGAATCACAATGAGCAGTTCTTC,CATSNEMAGNHNEQFF
TRBJ1-3,NA,TRBV5-4,NA,TGTGCCAGCAGCTCCCCCAAGGGGGTCTCTGGAAACACCATATATTTT,CASSSPKGVSGNTIYF
TRBJ1-2,NA,TRBV6-5,TRBD1,TGTGCCAGCAGTTACTCGAGGGGGCGGGGTGGCTACACCTTC,CASSYSRGRGGYTF
TRBJ1-6,NA,TRBV3-1/TRBV3-2,NA,TGTGCCAGCAGCCAAGGCGAACTTTATAATTCACCCCTCCACTTT,CASSQGELYNSPLHF
TRBJ2-3,once,TRBV6-5,NA,TGTGCCAGCAGAGGGCAGGGAACAGATACGCAGTATTTT,CASRGQGTDTQYF
TRBJ2-1,NA,TRBV10-3,TRBD2,TGTGCCATCAGTGAGTCGAACCTAGCGGGGGTCAATGAGCAGTTCTTC,CAISESNLAGVNEQFF
TRBJ1-2,few,TRBV11-2,NA,TGTGCCAGCAGTCCTAGGCCAGGGAATGTGTATGGCTACACCTTC,CASSPRPGNVYGYTF
TRBJ2-3,NA,TRBV18,NA,TGTGCCAGCTCACTTAAAAGCGGCACAGATACGCAGTATTTT,CASSLKSGTDTQYF
TRBJ1-1,NA,TRBV3-1/TRBV3-2,NA,TGTGCCAGCAGCCAAGTCGACAGGCCGAACACTGAAGCTTTCTTT,CASSQVDRPNTEAFF
TRBJ1-4,NA,TRBV15,TRBD1,TGTGCCACCAGCAGAACAGGGGCTAGGGATGAAAAACTGTTTTTT,CATSRTGARDEKLFF
TRBJ1-4,NA,TRBV27,NA,TGTGCCAGCAGTTCTGACGGCCGTCGGGGAAAACTGTTTTTT,CASSSDGRRGKLFF
TRBJ1-5,NA,TRBV6-2/TRBV6-3,NA,TGTGCCAGCAGTTATGCGGAGTACAGCAATCAGCCCCAGCATTTT,CASSYAEYSNQPQHF
TRBJ1-5,NA,TRBV5-6,NA,TGTGCCAGCAGCTCAGGTGGGGGCAGGTTTCAGCCCCAGCATTTT,CASSSGGGRFQPQHF
TRBJ1-1,NA,TRBV6-6,TRBD1,TGTGCCAGCAGCCTCAGGGGGATGAACACTGAAGCTTTCTTT,CASSLRGMNTEAFF
TRBJ2-1,NA,TRBV19,TRBD2,TGTGCCAGTAGTAAAACTAGCGGGGGGGACTCCTACAATGAGCAGTTCTTC,CASSKTSGGDSYNEQFF
TRBJ2-1,NA,TRBV24-1,TRBD1,TGTGCCTCCGGGGACAGGGTCAGTACTGAGCAGTTCTTC,CASGDRVSTEQFF
TRBJ1-2,NA,TRBV4-1,NA,TGCGCCAGCAGCCAAGGCTCCCGGATTCGGGTGTATGGCTACACCTTC,CASSQGSRIRVYGYTF
TRBJ2-7,NA,TRBV5-4,NA,TGTGCCAGCAGCTCAGGACTGACCGCTGGGGAGCAGTACTTC,CASSSGLTAGEQYF
TRBJ1-1,NA,TRBV4-1,NA,TGCGCCAGCATCCATATTACAGGACCGAACACTGAAGCTTTCTTT,CASIHITGPNTEAFF
TRBJ1-5,few,TRBV6-5,TRBD1,TGTGCCAGCAGACAAGACAGGGCTATCGCTCAGCCCCAGCATTTT,CASRQDRAIAQPQHF
TRBJ2-5,NA,TRBV5-8,NA,TGTGCCAGCAGCCGACTAGTGGAGACCCAGTACTTC,CASSRLVETQYF
TRBJ2-3,NA,TRBV3-1/TRBV3-2,TRBD2,TGTGCCAGCAGCTCGACTAGCGGGGACACAGATACGCAGTATTTT,CASSSTSGDTDTQYF
TRBJ2-5,NA,TRBV10-3,NA,TGTGCCATCAGTGAACGTGAGAAAGAGACCCAGTACTTC,CAISEREKETQYF
TRBJ1-1,NA,TRBV6-5,NA,TGTGCCAGCACCAACGGGCGGGGCAGGAACACTGAAGCTTTCTTT,CASTNGRGRNTEAFF
TRBJ1-2,NA,TRBV4-2,NA,TGTGCCAGCAGCTTTTCAGGGTCCGAGGGCTACACCTTC,CASSFSGSEGYTF
TRBJ2-3,NA,TRBV15,NA,TGTGCCACCAGCAGAGATATGAGGGGGACCACAGATACGCAGTATTTT,CATSRDMRGTTDTQYF
TRBJ2-7,once,TRBV27,NA,TGTGCCAGCTTCGGGGGCTACGAGCAGTACTTC,CASFGGYEQYF
TRBJ1-1,NA,TRBV10-3,TRBD1,TGTGCCACCGGACAGGGTCTGGAGAACACTGAAGCTTTCTTT,CATGQGLENTEAFF
TRBJ1-6,few,TRBV7-9,TRBD1,TGTGCCAGCAGCGGACAGGGGAATTCACCCCTCCACTTT,CASSGQGNSPLHF
TRBJ1-1,once,TRBV25-1,TRBD1,TGTGCCAGCAGTCCCCTTGGGGACAGAGCCAACACTGAAGCTTTCTTT,CASSPLGDRANTEAFF
TRBJ2-2,NA,TRBV5-6,NA,TGTGCCAGCAGCCCCCTTGGGGGCAGGGTCGGGGAGCTGTTTTTT,CASSPLGGRVGELFF
TRBJ1-5,few,TRBV10-2,NA,TGCGCCAGCAGTTTTCAGTACGGGGGTCAGCCCCAGCATTTT,CASSFQYGGQPQHF
TRBJ1-2,NA,TRBV28,NA,TGTGCCAGCGTCCCCGGATCGATGCGACTCTCTCTGGGCTACACCTTC,CASVPGSMRLSLGYTF
TRBJ1-1,few,TRBV7-9,NA,TGTGCCAGCAGCTTAGTAGTAGAAGGAGTCGAAGCTTTCTTT,CASSLVVEGVEAFF
TRBJ1-4,NA,TRBV18,TRBD1,TGTGCCAGCTCACCTAAGGGGACAGTTAATGAAAAACTGTTTTTT,CASSPKGTVNEKLFF
TRBJ1-2,NA,TRBV29-1,TRBD1,TGCAGCGTTAATACAGACAGGGGGCCGCTTAACTATGGCTACACCTTC,CSVNTDRGPLNYGYTF
TRBJ2-3,NA,TRBV5-4,TRBD2,TGTGCCAGCAGCTTTAGCGGGGGGCGTAGCACAGATACGCAGTATTTT,CASSFSGGRSTDTQYF
TRBJ1-4,NA,TRBV11-2,TRBD1,TGTGCCAGCAGCTTAGAGCCTTATGGGGACAGGGTGGAAAAACTGTTTTTT,CASSLEPYGDRVEKLFF
TRBJ1-1,NA,TRBV5-1,NA,TGCGCCAGCAGCTTGGAACGCGGGAACACTGAAGCTTTCTTT,CASSLERGNTEAFF
TRBJ1-2,few,TRBV18,NA,TGTGCCAGCTCACGGGAGGGACCGGACTATGGCTACACCTTC,CASSREGPDYGYTF
TRBJ1-4,once,TRBV18,TRBD1,TGTGCCAGCTCACCGGGACAGGACGCAAGGGTTGAAAAACTGTTTTTT,CASSPGQDARVEKLFF
TRBJ2-2,NA,TRBV6-2/TRBV6-3,NA,TGTGCCAGCAGTCAAGTGCCTAGGAACACCGGGGAGCTGTTTTTT,CASSQVPRNTGELFF
TRBJ1-3,NA,TRBV3-1/TRBV3-2,NA,TGTGCCAGCAGCCCCGATGTAGGGCGGGGATGTGAAAACACCATATATTTT,CASSPDVGRGCENTIYF
TRBJ1-4,few,TRBV5-1,NA,TGCGCCAGCAGCTCATCCAATTTCGGGGGGGAAAAACTGTTTTTT,CASSSSNFGGEKLFF
TRBJ2-1,NA,TRBV27,TRBD1,TGTGCCAGCAGTTTATCGACCGGGACAGGGTACAATGAGCAGTTCTTC,CASSLSTGTGYNEQFF
TRBJ2-6,NA,TRBV19,TRBD1,TGTGCCAGTAGTATAGATTTTGGTCGAGGGACAGGTTCCTCTGGGGCCAACGTCCTGACTTTC,CASSIDFGRGTGSSGANVLTF
TRBJ1-2,NA,TRBV5-1,NA,TGCGCCAGCAGCAACCAAGGGGGTAGGGCCTTGAGCTACACCTTC,CASSNQGGRALSYTF
TRBJ2-7,NA,TRBV10-2,NA,TGCGCCAGCAGTTTTGACTCCATAAGGGAGCAGTACTTC,CASSFDSIREQYF